This TCR beta chain was retrieved from a study of Ad26.COV2.S vaccination and SARS-CoV-2 variants. Study information: Ad26.COV2.S shots went into the muscle once or twice, 56 days apart.

The assay was immunoSEQ multiplex PCR, and TCRdb's table has in-frame clones only and misses some. The sample holds roughly 500,000 clones, roughly nine tenths seen once. This CDR3 contains 15 residues. Trimming left V 4 bases short and J 0 bases short, with 12 bases between. Looked up from germline, CDR1 is SGHTS and CDR2 is YDEGEE. Treatment indicated: around 19 received Ad26.COV2.S at low or high dose, single or two shots; roughly five received placebo; per-sample allocation not given. Following the first vaccine or placebo injection, samples were taken on day 63. Study-level points and caveats: Vaccine and placebo recipients had comparable breadth of non-spike TCRs.

Turning to this clone: Its matching antigen is unknown.

This specimen was peripheral blood, taken in a trial of Ad26.COV2.S vaccine versus placebo. J is TRBJ2-3 and V is TRBV5-8, with D unclear. The receptor comes from a person between 18 and 60 years old who received the Ad26.COV2.S COVID-19 vaccine or a placebo. CDR3 protein: CASSPSSESTDTQYF. Here the CDR3 DNA reads TGTGCCAGCAGCCCCTCCTCAGAGAGCACAGATACGCAGTATTTT.